The 7 T cell receptor beta chains below all came from one sample that was sequenced in a study of T cell responses to AZD1222 COVID-19 vaccine. Libraries were prepared by immunoSEQ multiplex PCR; TCRdb keeps only in-frame clonotypes and omits some of them. The sample lists 95,000 to 110,000 clones; roughly 89% were seen once. Sample: peripheral blood, taken on day 0 of AZD1222 vaccination. The receptors stem from an adult in good health.

A few counts support this clone. The chain employs TRBV19 and TRBJ1-1; tentatively, D is TRBD1 (5 bases). The V end lost 8 bases, the J end lost 4 bases, and 17 bases lay between the germline ends. Germline V gives CDR1 LNHDA, CDR2 SQIVND (reference sequence). The CDR3 contains 14 residues. The CDR3 coding sequence is TGTGCCAGTGCCCCAGGCGGGGCTAGCACTGAAGCTTTCTTT. As protein: CASAPGGASTEAFF.

The J gene is TRBJ1-1, the V gene TRBV19, with unresolved D. CDR1 LNHDA and CDR2 SQIVND come from the germline V gene (reference sequence). Trimming cost V 8 bases and J 0 bases, with 10 bases left between them. The CDR3 contains 13 residues. The CDR3: CASSKVVNTEAFF. The CDR3 nucleotides are TGTGCCAGTTCTAAGGTTGTGAACACTGAAGCTTTCTTT.

This chain connects TRBV10-3 to TRBJ2-3; TRBD2 agrees at 10 bases. The germline V gene has CDR1 ENHRY and CDR2 SYGVKD. Trimming at V came to 3 bases and at J to 0 bases, leaving 9 bases not matched to a gene. The CDR3 runs 18 residues. The CDR3 bases are TGTGCCATCAGTGAAGGAGGACTAGCGGCAGGTAGCACAGATACGCAGTATTTT. The encoded protein is CAISEGGLAAGSTDTQYF.

The CDR3, as DNA: TGTGCCAGCAGCAAGACAGGGTCCGGGGAGCTGTTTTTT. Protein sequence: CASSKTGSGELFF. The gene calls are TRBV7-3 and TRBJ2-2; 7 nucleotides line up with TRBD1. This CDR3 comprises 13 residues. Germline V gene sequence: CDR1 SGHTA, CDR2 FQGTGA. J gave up 6 bases and V 5 bases, and 3 bases lay outside the gene matches.

This sequence joins TRBV28 and TRBJ2-2; weak D call: TRBD2 (6 bases). The CDR3 loop spans 16 amino acids. V lost 7 bases and J lost 4, with 19 bases in between. CDR1 is MDHEN, CDR2 SYDVKM, per germline. This CDR3 is CASNSAGTGSTGELFF. In DNA, the CDR3 is TGTGCCAGCAACTCTGCCGGGACTGGATCCACCGGGGAGCTGTTTTTT. Drawing the rest from reference TRBV28 and TRBJ2-2, the complete variable domain is DVKVTQSSRYLVKRTGEKVFLECVQDMDHENMFWYRQDPGLGLRLIYFSYDVKMKEKGDIPEGYSVSREKKERFSLILESASTNQTSMYLCASNSAGTGSTGELFFGEGSRLTVL.

This rearrangement joins TRBV28 to TRBJ1-1, with D perhaps matching TRBD1 (5 bases). Between the trimmed V and J ends, which lost 2 bases and 1 base, there was a span of 8 bases. There are 14 residues in the CDR3. Germline CDR1 and CDR2: MDHEN and SYDVKM. The CDR3 DNA follows: TGTGCCAGCAGTTTAGGGGGGACGAACACTGAAGCTTTCTTT. Amino acids: CASSLGGTNTEAFF.

This clone was counted a single time. The chain links TRBV28 to TRBJ1-2, with TRBD1 matching 7 bases. In germline, CDR1 is MDHEN, CDR2 SYDVKM. Trimming removed 5 bases from V and 8 bases from J; junction bases left unmatched: 5. The CDR3 totals 12 residues. The CDR3 region is CASSDRASGYTF. The CDR3 DNA reads as TGTGCCAGCAGTGACAGGGCGAGCGGCTACACCTTC.